Presented here are 25 T cell receptor beta chains from one specimen sequenced in a study of tumor and adjacent non-tumor tissue in lung cancer. The template was RNA from unsorted bulk tissue. Distant lung tissue was collected more than 3 cm away from the tumor edge. A modified ARM-PCR protocol with three rounds of nested PCR amplified TCRbeta. TCRdb passed the multiplex PCR reads through MiXCR, listing each CDR3 protein once. The sample has 100,000 or so distinct CDR3 sequences, more than 80% seen once; the top ten hold approximately 28%. Sequencing used distant non-tumor lung tissue. Source of these receptors: a man in his 60s with small cell lung cancer.

A word on this clonotype: Since a much larger clone is just one base distant, this may be a read error. The V gene is TRBV7-9, the J gene TRBJ1-1, with 8 nucleotides matching TRBD1. The CDR3 is 13 amino acids. The germline CDR1 and CDR2 sequences are SEHNR and FQNEAQ (reference sequence). CDR3 residues: CTSNGQGGTEAFF. Here the CDR3 DNA reads TGTACCAGCAACGGACAGGGAGGAACTGAAGCTTTCTTT.

With regard to this clonotype: Germline and junction disagree at one end, which may indicate a read error. The V and J genes are TRBV11-3 and TRBJ2-5; 10 bases are a match to TRBD2. Germline V gives CDR1 SGHNT, CDR2 YENEEA. This CDR3 is built from 14 residues. For the CDR3, the DNA is TGTACCAGGAGCCCAGGACTAGCGGAAGAGACCCAGTACTTC. It specifies CTRSPGLAEETQYF.

As concerns this clonotype: One junction end does not reproduce the germline sequence, and a read error may be involved. The chain is built from TRBV12-3 or TRBV12-4 and TRBJ1-6; TRBD1 might be the D (6 bases). The CDR3 runs to 15 residues. DNA of the CDR3: TGTGCCAGCAGTTATCCAGACAGGCCCAAATCACCCTTCCACTTT. It encodes CASSYPDRPKSPFHF.

The chain joins TRBV28 to TRBJ1-6; D call uncertain. The CDR3 loop spans 13 amino acids. V dropped 7 bases and J dropped 13 bases, with 17 bases sitting between them. The germline CDR1 and CDR2 sequences are MDHEN and SYDVKM. Here the CDR3 reads CASKANRPGPLHF. The CDR3 DNA reads TGTGCCAGCAAGGCCAACAGACCCGGGCCCCTCCACTTT. Full variable domain (outside the CDR3, taken from reference TRBV28 and TRBJ1-6): DVKVTQSSRYLVKRTGEKVFLECVQDMDHENMFWYRQDPGLGLRLIYFSYDVKMKEKGDIPEGYSVSREKKERFSLILESASTNQTSMYLCASKANRPGPLHFGNGTRLTVT.

Turning to this clonotype: The junction differs from germline at one of its ends, possibly a read error. The chain employs TRBV6-1 and TRBJ2-7; D assignment may be TRBD1 or TRBD2 (5 bases each). This CDR3 has 14 amino acids. Germline V gene sequence: CDR1 MNHNS, CDR2 SASEGT. CDR3 DNA: TGTGCCAGCAGTGACAGCTCAGGGACCTATGAGCAGTACTTC. Protein: CASSDSSGTYEQYF.

This clonotype has more than one count but fewer than ten. Since a much larger clone is just one base distant, this may be a read error. The chain combines TRBV5-5 with TRBJ1-3; D perhaps matches TRBD1 (6 bases). Per germline, CDR1 SGHKS and CDR2 YYEKEE (reference sequence). CDR3 length: 18 amino acids. The ends were cut back, 6 bases at V and 2 bases at J, with 24 bases in the middle. The CDR3 loop reads CASNYGYRAASPGNTIYF. The CDR3 DNA follows: TGTGCCAGCAACTACGGCTACAGGGCCGCCAGCCCTGGAAACACCATATATTTT.

Comment on this clonotype: Sequence at one end of the junction differs from germline and may be a read error. The chain recombines TRBV6-5 with TRBJ1-2, with 7 bases lining up with TRBD1. The CDR3 spans 14 residues. Germline CDR1 and CDR2: MNHEY and SVGAGI. The CDR3: CVSRSDDRDAGYTF. The DNA of the CDR3 is TGTGTCAGCAGATCTGACGACAGGGACGCTGGCTACACCTTC.

As regards this clonotype: It may be a read error: a sequence one base away is much more abundant. V is TRBV5-6 and J is TRBJ2-1, with a tentative D call TRBD2 (6 bases). Trimming took off 1 base at V and 6 bases at J, with 17 bases between the two ends. Germline V gene lookup returns CDR1 SGHDT and CDR2 YYEEEE. This CDR3 contains 16 residues. CDR3 residues: CASSLTLGLEGNEQFF. The CDR3 region has the DNA TGTGCCAGCAGCTTGACCCTCGGACTGGAGGGCAATGAGCAGTTCTTC. The complete variable domain, with remaining parts taken from reference TRBV5-6 and TRBJ2-1, reads DAGVTQSPTHLIKTRGQQVTLRCSPKSGHDTVSWYQQALGQGPQFIFQYYEEEERQRGNFPDRFSGHQFPNYSSELNVNALLLGDSALYLCASSLTLGLEGNEQFFGPGTRLTVL.

Notes on this clonotype: The junction departs from germline at one end; a sequencing error may be responsible. This chain uses TRBV11-3 with TRBJ1-4; 8 nucleotides align to TRBD1. The CDR3 extends over 15 amino acids. Germline-derived CDR1 and CDR2 are SGHNT and YENEEA. CDR3 protein: CDRISKGQGREKLFF. In nucleotides, the CDR3 is TGTGACAGAATATCTAAAGGACAGGGACGTGAAAAATTGTTTTTT.

As regards this clonotype: With a much larger clone just one base away, this may be a read error. The chain combines TRBV7-9 with TRBJ2-6, with a possible D match to TRBD1 (6 bases). This CDR3 has 16 amino acids. CDR1 is SEHNR, CDR2 FQNEAQ, per germline (reference sequence). CDR3 loop: CVSSPGHFSGANVLTF. CDR3 DNA sequence: TGTGTCAGCAGTCCGGGACACTTCTCTGGGGCCAACGTCCTGACTTTC.

This clonotype came up a few times. This chain links TRBV20-1 with TRBJ2-3; D gene ambiguous. With the DNA end fitting TRBJ1-5 better, the J assignment may be wrong. This CDR3 has 15 residues. Germline lookup yields CDR1 DFQATT and CDR2 SNEGSKA (reference sequence). This CDR3 reads CSAIARPASTDTQHF. The DNA for the CDR3 is TGCAGTGCCATAGCGAGACCTGCTAGCACAGATACGCAGCATTTT.

Remarks on this clonotype: The junction differs from germline at one of its ends, possibly a read error. The rearrangement links TRBV6-5 to TRBJ2-2, with D perhaps being TRBD1 or TRBD2 (5 bases each). The germline gives CDR1 MNHEY, CDR2 SVGAGI. The CDR3 contains 15 residues. The CDR3 nucleotides are TGTGCCAGCAGTTATTCGGATCCGGGGACCGGGGAACTGTTTTTT. It specifies CASSYSDPGTGELFF.

In its sample, this clonotype was seen a few times. A read error is possible here, since a much larger clone lies one base away. The CDR3 loop is CSVYPGPGTDTQYF. CDR3 coding DNA: TGCAGTGTGTACCCAGGTCCCGGCACAGATACGCAGTATTTT. The chain combines TRBV20-1 with TRBJ2-3; no clear D gene. The CDR3 runs 14 residues. Looked up from germline, CDR1 is DFQATT and CDR2 is SNEGSKA (reference sequence). Trimming removed 7 bases at V and 1 base at J, with 15 bases between.

This chain connects TRBV20-1 to TRBJ1-1; 7 bases map to TRBD1. With 0 bases clipped from V and 2 bases from J, the junction kept 15 bases outside the gene matches. This CDR3 region has 18 residues. Germline V lookup: CDR1 DFQATT, CDR2 SNEGSKA (reference sequence). DNA for the CDR3: TGCAGTGCTAGAGATTCCTACAGGGGCGGAGGAGGTAACACTGAAGCTTTCTTT. It is translated as CSARDSYRGGGGNTEAFF.

In this sample, this clonotype turned up many times. The chain recombines TRBV30 with TRBJ2-1, with D possibly matching TRBD2 (5 bases). The CDR3 has 11 amino acids. Germline V gives CDR1 GTSNPN, CDR2 SVGIG (reference sequence). V shed 0 bases and J shed 8 bases, with 5 bases lying between them. DNA of the CDR3: TGTGCCTGGAGTGTACTAGATGAGCAGTTCTTC. As protein: CAWSVLDEQFF.

The chain links TRBV6-1 to TRBJ2-2; D uncertain. Germline V gene sequence: CDR1 MNHNS, CDR2 SASEGT. The CDR3 loop spans 16 amino acids. The DNA for the CDR3 is TGTGCAGGCAGTGAAAACCATGGCATGCCGGCCGGGGAGCTGTTTTTT. This encodes CAGSENHGMPAGELFF.

Points on this clonotype: The junction departs from the called germline gene at one end, perhaps through a read error. The genes are TRBV12-3 or TRBV12-4 and TRBJ2-1; no firm D call. This CDR3 comprises 13 residues. The CDR3 protein is CASSLGIYNEQLF. Here the CDR3 DNA reads TGTGCCAGCAGTTTAGGTATCTACAATGAGCAGCTCTTC.

Comments on this clonotype: A read error may account for a junction end that differs from germline. The V gene is TRBV30, the J gene TRBJ2-7, with D possibly being TRBD2 (5 bases). CDR3 length equals 12 residues. CDR1 and CDR2 (germline): GTSNPN, SVGIG (reference sequence). The CDR3 DNA is TGTTCCTGGCAGCGGAGCTCCTACGAGCAGTATTTC. This gives the protein CSWQRSSYEQYF.

Regarding this clonotype: One end of the junction fails to match germline, which may point to a read error. This chain links TRBV5-4 with TRBJ2-7; D is undetermined. CDR1 SGHNT and CDR2 YYREEE come from the germline V gene (reference sequence). The length of the CDR3 is 13 residues. The CDR3 DNA follows: TGTACCAGCAGTTTGGTCCCCTCCGGCGAGCAGTACTTC. Protein product: CTSSLVPSGEQYF.

The CDR3 spells CSARDDTGELFF. DNA of the CDR3: TGCAGTGCTAGAGATGACACCGGGGAGCTGTTTTTT. The rearrangement uses TRBV20-1 and TRBJ2-2; no clear D. Per germline, CDR1 DFQATT and CDR2 SNEGSKA (reference sequence). There are 12 residues in the CDR3. Trimming removed 0 bases from V and 3 bases from J, with 2 bases in between.

With respect to this clonotype: As the CDR3 is not closed by the conserved phenylalanine or tryptophan, this likely results from a read error. The chain uses TRBV6-6 and TRBJ2-5, with 7 bases identical to TRBD2. CDR1 and CDR2 (germline): MNHNY, SVGAGI (reference sequence). The junction had 8 bases not matched to a gene; V was cut back by 11 bases and J by 8 bases. The CDR3 sequence is 11 residues long. CDR3 in DNA: TGTGCCGGTACACCGGGAGGAACCCAGTACTAC. Residues: CAGTPGGTQYY.

On this clonotype: At one of its ends the junction is not consistent with the germline gene, which may arise from a read error. V usage is TRBV29-1 and J usage is TRBJ2-7; 9 bases match TRBD2. Germline CDR1 reads SQVTM; CDR2 reads ANQGSEA. This CDR3 is built from 15 residues. CDR3: CIVAPTSLAGREQYF. The CDR3 bases are TGTATCGTTGCCCCGACGTCACTAGCGGGTAGAGAGCAGTACTTC.

On this clonotype itself: Germline is not matched at one junction end, which may reflect a read error. This rearrangement joins TRBV11-2 to TRBJ2-1; 10 nucleotides align to TRBD2. The CDR3 loop spans 18 amino acids. CDR1 is SGHAT, CDR2 FQNNGV, per germline. The CDR3 here is CTSSLGIAGGYYYNEQFF. The CDR3 DNA sequence: TGTACCAGCAGCTTAGGAATAGCGGGAGGCTATTACTACAATGAGCAGTTCTTC.

About this clonotype itself: Lacking the conserved final phenylalanine or tryptophan, this CDR3 likely reflects a read error. The V call is TRBV13, the J call TRBJ1-6, with D unclear. The germline V gene has CDR1 PRHDT and CDR2 FYEKMQ (reference sequence). The CDR3 sequence is 17 residues long. The CDR3 loop reads CASSQNDVNSCNSPLHL. The CDR3 nucleotides read TGTGCCAGCAGCCAAAACGACGTAAACTCCTGTAATTCACCCCTCCACCTT.

Notes on this clonotype: Given the absence of the conserved phenylalanine or tryptophan at the CDR3 end, a read error is likely. V and J are TRBV7-9 and TRBJ2-1; no clear D gene. The CDR3 runs 13 residues. Germline CDR1 SEHNR, CDR2 FQNEAQ (reference sequence). The DNA for the CDR3 is TGTGTCAGCAGTTTAGCCTCCTACAATGAGCAGTTCTCC. It yields the protein CVSSLASYNEQFS.